This TCR beta chain was obtained from a study of response to subunit inactivated influenza vaccine. General observations from the study: Only a handful of new T cells, the authors suggested, are recruited with each seasonal influenza vaccination.

This clonotype was picked up many times. Antigen specificity is unknown. TCRdb recomputed calls from the RT-PCR reads with MiXCR, one row per CDR3 protein. This table holds 560,000 or so distinct CDR3 sequences, about 8% found once. The TCR comes from a man in his fifties or sixties who received an inactivated influenza vaccine. Sequenced here: PBMCs from blood, sampled around 25 months after vaccination.

The CDR3 DNA reads as TGTGCCAGCGTAGGGGGACAGGGGGCGTTAGATACGCAGTATTTT. Amino acid sequence: CASVGGQGALDTQYF. The gene calls are TRBV2 and TRBJ2-3, with 12 bases aligning to TRBD1. The CDR3 loop spans 15 amino acids. Germline V gene sequence: CDR1 SNHLY, CDR2 FYNNEI. J lost 5 bases, V lost 8 bases, and 8 bases had no gene match.